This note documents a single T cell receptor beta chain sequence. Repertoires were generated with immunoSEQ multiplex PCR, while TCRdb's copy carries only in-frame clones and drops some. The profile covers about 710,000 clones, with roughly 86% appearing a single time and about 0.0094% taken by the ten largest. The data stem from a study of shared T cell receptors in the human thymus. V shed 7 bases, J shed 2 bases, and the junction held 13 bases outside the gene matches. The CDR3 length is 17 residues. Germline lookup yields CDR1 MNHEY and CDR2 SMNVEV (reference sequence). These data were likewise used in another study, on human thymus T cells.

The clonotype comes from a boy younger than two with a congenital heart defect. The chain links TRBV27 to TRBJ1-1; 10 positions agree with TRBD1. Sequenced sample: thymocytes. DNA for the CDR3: TGTGCCAGCAAATTATGGGGGACAGGGGTAGGAAACACTGAAGCTTTCTTT. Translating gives CASKLWGTGVGNTEAFF.